This T cell receptor (beta chain) appears in the sequencing data of a study of blood T cell repertoires in COVID-19. Clones were sequenced by immunoSEQ multiplex PCR, and TCRdb holds only the in-frame ones, with some missing. The data hold fewer than 130,000 clones, with around 91% observed a single time. Losses at the gene ends were 4 bases for V and 1 base for J; bases not matched to a gene: 6. This CDR3 has 16 residues. Germline CDR1 SGHNT, CDR2 YYREEE (reference sequence). Source material: peripheral blood. The chain joins TRBV5-4 to TRBJ2-3; 10 nucleotides match TRBD2. This receptor was taken from a woman older than 75 with acute or convalescent COVID-19. In nucleotides, the CDR3 is TGTGCCAGCAGCGTGGGACTAGCGTATGGCACAGATACGCAGTATTTT. Protein: CASSVGLAYGTDTQYF.